Below are 27 T cell receptor beta chains sequenced from a single sample in a study of blood T cell repertoires in COVID-19. Sequenced by immunoSEQ multiplex PCR; TCRdb stores in-frame clones only, minus some. The repertoire includes tens of thousands of clones, 75% to 90% of them detected once, and 28% sits in the top ten. The sequenced sample consisted of peripheral blood. These receptors were taken from a man at least 80 years old with acute or convalescent COVID-19.

The V and J genes are TRBV7-9 and TRBJ2-1; TRBD1 aligns across 10 bases. This CDR3 is 16 amino acids long. Per the germline V gene, CDR1 is SEHNR and CDR2 is FQNEAQ (reference sequence). V lost 1 base, J lost 8 bases, and 8 bases stayed unmatched. The CDR3 bases are TGTGCCAGCAGCTTAGGTAGGGGGACAGGGGTCCATGAGCAGTTCTTC. This encodes CASSLGRGTGVHEQFF. Drawing the rest from reference TRBV7-9 and TRBJ2-1, the complete variable domain is DTGVSQNPRHKITKRGQNVTFRCDPISEHNRLYWYRQTLGQGPEFLTYFQNEAQLEKSRLLSDRFSAERPKGSFSTLEIQRTEQGDSAMYLCASSLGRGTGVHEQFFGPGTRLTVL.

The CDR3 DNA sequence: TGTGCCAGCAGCTTGGGGACAGGGGCAAGTGGAAACACCATATATTTT. Translated, it gives CASSLGTGASGNTIYF. The chain is built from TRBV5-8 and TRBJ1-3, with 9 bases lining up with TRBD1. V was pared by 0 bases and J by 3 bases, with 4 bases of the junction left unmatched. Germline V gene lookup returns CDR1 SGHTS and CDR2 YDEGEE. The CDR3 length is 16 residues.

The chain links TRBV7-2 to TRBJ2-2; TRBD1 aligns across 10 bases. Germline V gene sequence: CDR1 SGHTA, CDR2 FQGNSA. Losses at the gene ends were 4 bases for V and 6 bases for J; bases not matched to a gene: 5. This CDR3 comprises 15 residues. Here the CDR3 DNA reads TGTGCCAGCAGCTGGGACAGGGGCGTGTCCGGGGAGCTGTTTTTT. It specifies CASSWDRGVSGELFF.

A single count supports this clone. The chain combines TRBV19 with TRBJ1-2; a possible D gene is TRBD1 (5 bases). CDR1 LNHDA and CDR2 SQIVND come from the germline V gene (reference sequence). Trimming cost V 7 bases and J 3 bases, with 15 bases left between them. CDR3 size: 14 residues. CDR3 coding DNA: TGTGCCAGTACCGACAGTACAGGATACTATGGCTACACCTTC. Amino acid sequence: CASTDSTGYYGYTF.

This chain joins TRBV28 and TRBJ1-2; maybe TRBD1 (6 bases). Germline V CDR1 and CDR2: MDHEN, SYDVKM. CDR3 length: 15 amino acids. Trimming shortened V by 6 bases and J by 8 bases, and 22 bases separated the two germline ends. CDR3 sequence (DNA): TGTGCCAGCAGCCTAGGGGGGGGCCCGACCCGGGGCTACACCTTC. It specifies CASSLGGGPTRGYTF.

The sample holds a few counts of this clone. The CDR3 DNA reads TGTGCCATCAACGGCGGCAGGGAACAGCCCCAGCATTTT. Protein sequence: CAINGGREQPQHF. This chain uses TRBV10-3 with TRBJ1-5; D may be TRBD1 (5 bases). Germline assignment: CDR1 ENHRY and CDR2 SYGVKD. The length of the CDR3 is 13 residues. With 7 bases removed from V and 7 bases from J, the gap between germline ends came to 14 bases.

V gene TRBV5-5 combines with J gene TRBJ2-7; a weak D match, TRBD1 (6 bases). Germline CDR1 reads SGHKS; CDR2 reads YYEKEE (reference sequence). The CDR3 extends over 13 amino acids. Trimming left V 1 base short and J 3 bases short, with 8 bases between. The CDR3 DNA follows: TGTGCCAGCAGCTTGACAGGGCGCTACGAGCAGTACTTC. This translates into CASSLTGRYEQYF.

The V call is TRBV7-8, the J call TRBJ2-5; a weak D match, TRBD2 (5 bases). The CDR3 consists of 16 residues. Trimming pared 1 base from V and 6 bases from J, leaving 18 bases between. The germline gives CDR1 SGHVS, CDR2 FQNEAQ. This chain's CDR3 is CASSLDRGPPAKTQYF. CDR3 coding DNA: TGTGCCAGCAGCTTAGACCGCGGGCCCCCCGCTAAGACCCAGTACTTC.

CDR3 nucleotide sequence: TGTGCCAGCAGCCCCCCGGGAATCGTGTCTGAAGCTTTCTTT. This codes for CASSPPGIVSEAFF. This chain joins TRBV27 and TRBJ1-1, with unresolved D. Germline values: CDR1 MNHEY, CDR2 SMNVEV (reference sequence). The CDR3 sequence is 14 residues long. The ends were cut back, 6 bases at V and 6 bases at J, with 17 bases in the middle.

In nucleotides, the CDR3 is TGTGCCAGCAGCTTTAGGGGGCAGGGGGAAACTGGAAACACCATATATTTT. Its protein product is CASSFRGQGETGNTIYF. The rearrangement joins TRBV5-6 to TRBJ1-3; 7 bases line up with TRBD1. CDR3 length: 17 amino acids. V shed 2 bases and J 2 bases; nucleotides not matched to a gene: 10. CDR1 is SGHDT and CDR2 is YYEEEE in the germline V gene.

V is TRBV19 and J is TRBJ1-5, with D perhaps matching TRBD1 (6 bases). CDR3 length: 15 amino acids. The germline V gene has CDR1 LNHDA and CDR2 SQIVND (reference sequence). Trimming pared 3 bases from V and 7 bases from J, leaving 16 bases between. The CDR3 loop reads CASSILGGSDQPQHF. The CDR3 DNA follows: TGTGCCAGTAGTATCCTAGGGGGATCTGACCAGCCCCAGCATTTT.

This clone is a singleton in its sample. The rearrangement links TRBV7-2 to TRBJ2-1, with 12 positions matching TRBD1. Trimming at V came to 2 bases and at J to 9 bases, leaving 5 bases not matched to a gene. The CDR3 covers 15 residues. The germline gives CDR1 SGHTA, CDR2 FQGNSA. The CDR3 coding sequence is TGTGCCAGCAGCTTAATGGGACAGGGGGCAGGTGAGCAGTTCTTC. It encodes CASSLMGQGAGEQFF.

This rearrangement joins TRBV2 to TRBJ2-3; D is uncertain. Germline CDR1 and CDR2: SNHLY and FYNNEI. The CDR3 consists of 11 residues. V was trimmed by 6 bases and J by 8 bases, leaving 9 bases between them. The CDR3 DNA is TGTGCCAGCAGGGTACTCGGTACGCAGTATTTT. This codes for CASRVLGTQYF.

The gene calls are TRBV6-6 and TRBJ1-3, with 9 nucleotides matching TRBD1. The CDR3 is 15 residues long. Trimming cost V 6 bases and J 8 bases; bases outside gene matches: 11. Germline V CDR1 and CDR2: MNHNY, SVGAGI (reference sequence). The CDR3 here is CASRSGQGLRDTIYF. The CDR3 DNA follows: TGTGCCAGCAGAAGCGGACAGGGGCTGAGGGACACCATATATTTT.

The V gene is TRBV24-1, the J gene TRBJ1-2; possibly TRBD1 for D (5 bases). Germline-derived CDR1 and CDR2 are KGHDR and SFDVKD. CDR3 length equals 15 residues. Trimming cost V 7 bases and J 5 bases, with 19 bases left between them. This CDR3 reads CATRRTAKRGYGYTF. In DNA form, the CDR3 reads TGTGCCACCAGACGGACCGCTAAAAGGGGTTATGGCTACACCTTC.

The chain has TRBV6-5 and TRBJ2-4; 7 bases fit TRBD1. Trimming took 5 bases from V and 3 from J; bases not matched to a gene: 7. CDR1 and CDR2 (germline): MNHEY, SVGAGI. The CDR3 contains 15 residues. CDR3 coding DNA: TGTGCCAGCAGTCAACAGGGGTTCGGCAAAAACATTCAGTACTTC. Protein sequence: CASSQQGFGKNIQYF.

This chain connects TRBV28 to TRBJ1-5; the D is unclear. The CDR3 spans 12 residues. CDR1 is MDHEN and CDR2 is SYDVKM in the germline V gene. The V and J ends lost 6 bases and 8 bases respectively, with 11 bases between them. CDR3 loop: CASRKSLKPQHF. CDR3 coding DNA: TGTGCCAGCAGAAAGAGCCTTAAGCCCCAGCATTTT.

The chain has TRBV2 and TRBJ2-3, with 10 nucleotides matching TRBD1. The germline V gene has CDR1 SNHLY and CDR2 FYNNEI. The ends lost 7 bases at V and 1 base at J; junction bases unmatched: 11. This CDR3 has 17 residues. This CDR3 reads CASTQTRTGGGTDTQYF. The CDR3 DNA sequence: TGTGCCAGCACCCAGACACGGACAGGGGGTGGCACAGATACGCAGTATTTT. The full variable domain, in which reference TRBV2 and TRBJ2-3 provide the parts outside the CDR3, is EPEVTQTPSHQVTQMGQEVILRCVPISNHLYFYWYRQILGQKVEFLVSFYNNEISEKSEIFDDQFSVERPDGSNFTLKIRSTKLEDSAMYFCASTQTRTGGGTDTQYFGPGTRLTVL.

This clone was found a few times. This chain uses TRBV15 with TRBJ2-7, with 7 nucleotides matching TRBD2. Per the germline V gene, CDR1 is LNHNV and CDR2 is YYDKDF (reference sequence). There are 15 residues in the CDR3. The trim removed 0 bases at V and 2 bases at J, leaving 4 bases unmatched. CDR3 DNA: TGTGCCACCAGCAGAGATCTAGCGGAGACCTACGAGCAGTACTTC. It specifies CATSRDLAETYEQYF.

The chain carries TRBV11-3 and TRBJ1-2; D gene unclear. V was pared by 3 bases and J by 10 bases, with 12 bases between. The CDR3 totals 12 residues. CDR1 is SGHNT, CDR2 YENEEA, per germline. CDR3 in amino acids: CASSFNGRDYTF. The CDR3 DNA reads as TGTGCCAGCAGCTTCAATGGGCGGGACTACACCTTC.

The chain joins TRBV4-2 to TRBJ2-1, with 10 bases that match TRBD2. Germline CDR1 and CDR2: LGHNA and YNFKEQ. The CDR3 contains 17 residues. With V trimmed by 1 base and J by 5 bases, 8 bases remained unmatched. The CDR3 loop reads CASSQGKAGGVNNEQFF. The CDR3 DNA sequence: TGTGCCAGCAGCCAAGGGAAAGCGGGAGGGGTAAACAATGAGCAGTTCTTC.

CDR3 DNA sequence: TGTGCCAGCAGCCAAGCGGGAGGGCCAGAGACCCAGTACTTC. Amino acids: CASSQAGGPETQYF. This rearrangement joins TRBV4-2 to TRBJ2-5; 8 positions match TRBD2. This CDR3 has 14 residues. V lost 1 base to trimming and J lost 4 bases; unmatched junction nucleotides: 2. In germline, CDR1 is LGHNA, CDR2 YNFKEQ.

The V and J genes are TRBV28 and TRBJ1-4; TRBD1 might be the D (5 bases). Between the trimmed V and J ends, which lost 6 bases and 2 bases, there was a span of 10 bases. Germline lookup yields CDR1 MDHEN and CDR2 SYDVKM. The CDR3 has 14 amino acids. CDR3: CASRGGATNEKLFF. The CDR3 nucleotides read TGTGCCAGCAGGGGAGGGGCCACTAATGAAAAACTGTTTTTT.

This chain links TRBV7-2 with TRBJ2-5, with 14 bases that match TRBD2. This CDR3 is built from 17 residues. V shed 1 base, J shed 7 bases, and the junction held 8 bases outside the gene matches. The germline CDR1 and CDR2 sequences are SGHTA and FQGNSA. The CDR3 reads CASSLEGTSGSPRTQYF. The CDR3, as DNA: TGTGCCAGCAGCTTAGAGGGGACTAGCGGGAGCCCTAGGACCCAGTACTTC.

The genes are TRBV27 and TRBJ1-3; D ambiguous. CDR3 length: 14 amino acids. The germline V and J ends were trimmed by 3 bases and 3 bases, with 9 bases remaining between them. Germline CDR1 reads MNHEY; CDR2 reads SMNVEV (reference sequence). The CDR3 coding sequence is TGTGCCAGCAGTTTGGCCGGAGTTGGAAACACCATATATTTT. Translation: CASSLAGVGNTIYF.

The chain couples TRBV10-3 to TRBJ1-1, with D perhaps TRBD1 (6 bases). CDR1 and CDR2 (germline): ENHRY, SYGVKD. V was cut by 1 base and J by 5 bases, with 8 bases left in between. The CDR3 is made up of 13 amino acids. The CDR3, as DNA: TGTGCCATCAGTGAGTTACAGGGAACTGAAGCTTTCTTT. As protein: CAISELQGTEAFF.

In DNA, the CDR3 is TGTGCCAGCAGCTTAGACAACCCAGGGATCCACGAGCAGTACTTC. It encodes CASSLDNPGIHEQYF. The genes are TRBV11-2 and TRBJ2-7; the D gene is possibly TRBD1 (5 bases). The CDR3 is 15 residues long. V lost 0 bases, J lost 5 bases, and 14 bases lay in between. In germline, CDR1 is SGHAT, CDR2 FQNNGV.